This T cell receptor (beta chain) appears in the sequencing data of a study of T cell responses to AZD1222 COVID-19 vaccine. Findings and caveats of the study: Nearly half of spike-specific TCRs reportedly go after variant regions that carry no mutations. Vaccine-associated CD4 TCRs ranged over spike, dominating at 160-218 and 743-854. Donors were chiefly white British, with a greater number of females, and clonal diversity was perhaps underestimated.

Method: immunoSEQ multiplex PCR; TCRdb's copy keeps in-frame clones and lacks some. The sample holds roughly 120,000 clones, about 90% seen once. With regard to this clone: Its target is unknown.

V lost 3 bases and J lost 6, with 12 bases in between. This CDR3 has 13 amino acids. The germline CDR1 and CDR2 sequences are SGHTA and FQGNSA. The TCR was taken from an adult who received the AZD1222 COVID-19 vaccine. V usage is TRBV7-2 and J usage is TRBJ2-7; no firm D call. Sequences were derived from peripheral blood, sampled 28 days after the second AZD1222 dose. CDR3 residues: CASSLHAALEQYF. The CDR3 DNA reads TGTGCCAGCAGCTTGCATGCGGCCCTCGAGCAGTACTTC.